What follows is one T cell receptor (beta chain) and its context. Its specificity is unknown. The PCR had 60 Vbeta and 13 Jbeta primers. TCRdb keeps only in-frame clones here, not all; method: immunoSEQ multiplex PCR. The repertoire holds about 120,000 clones, around two thirds seen once, with roughly 9.7% in the top ten. This sample was included in a study of cytomegalovirus exposure and HLA in healthy donors. Study results and caveats: A later analysis linked a missense variant in DCLRE1C to the trimming of TCR beta V and J genes. It was reported that TCR beta sequences correctly inferred the HLA-A and HLA-B alleles for most subjects. Cytomegalovirus association was assigned to about 150 TCR beta chains.

The CDR3 totals 15 residues. The trim removed 4 bases at V and 1 base at J, leaving 5 bases unmatched. CDR1 and CDR2 (germline): SQVTM, ANQGSEA. The source material was PBMCs. The clonotype originates from a woman between 35 and 50 years old in good health and CMV-seropositive. This chain uses TRBV29-1 with TRBJ2-3; 10 positions match TRBD2. The CDR3 nucleotides are TGCAGCGTTGGAAAGCTAGCGGGGGGCACAGATACGCAGTATTTT. Its translation: CSVGKLAGGTDTQYF.